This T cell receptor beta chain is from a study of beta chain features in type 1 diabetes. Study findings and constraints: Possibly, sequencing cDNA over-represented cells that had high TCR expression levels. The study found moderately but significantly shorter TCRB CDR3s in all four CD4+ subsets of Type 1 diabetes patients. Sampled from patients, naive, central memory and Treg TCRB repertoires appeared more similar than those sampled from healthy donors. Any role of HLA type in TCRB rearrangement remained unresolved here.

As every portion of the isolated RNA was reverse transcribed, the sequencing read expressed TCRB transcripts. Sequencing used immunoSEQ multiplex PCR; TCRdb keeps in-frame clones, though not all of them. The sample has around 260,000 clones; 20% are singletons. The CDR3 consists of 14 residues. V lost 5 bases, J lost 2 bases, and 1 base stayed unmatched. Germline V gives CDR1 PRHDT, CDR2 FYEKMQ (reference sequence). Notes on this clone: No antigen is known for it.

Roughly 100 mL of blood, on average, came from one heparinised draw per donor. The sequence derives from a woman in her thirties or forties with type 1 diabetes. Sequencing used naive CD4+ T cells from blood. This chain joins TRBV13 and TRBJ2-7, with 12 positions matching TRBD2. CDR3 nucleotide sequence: TGTGCCAGCAGCCTAGCGGGGGGGCCCTACGAGCAGTACTTC. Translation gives CASSLAGGPYEQYF.